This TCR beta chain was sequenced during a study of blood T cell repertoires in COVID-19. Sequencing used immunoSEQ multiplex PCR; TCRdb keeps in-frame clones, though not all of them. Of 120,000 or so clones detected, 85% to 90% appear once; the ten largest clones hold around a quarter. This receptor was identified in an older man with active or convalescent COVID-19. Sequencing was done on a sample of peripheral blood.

This CDR3 reads CASSHEGGRGTQYF. CDR3 nucleotide sequence: TGTGCCAGCAGCCACGAGGGCGGGAGGGGGACCCAGTACTTC. The chain carries TRBV6-5 and TRBJ2-5; 9 positions agree with TRBD2. The CDR3 length is 14 residues. Trimming removed 6 bases from V and 7 bases from J; junction bases left unmatched: 9. Germline CDR1 is MNHEY and CDR2 is SVGAGI.